This entry is about one T cell receptor (beta chain). Germline-derived CDR1 and CDR2 are SGDLS and YYNGEE. With 3 bases removed from V and 5 bases from J, the gap between germline ends came to 12 bases. The CDR3 has 15 residues. Produced via immunoSEQ multiplex PCR; TCRdb's table is partial and in-frame only. The sample consists of 1,500 to 2,000 clones, about 87% of them appearing once. This record comes from a study of brain metastases from non-small cell lung cancer. Specimen: tumor-adjacent normal tissue. The receptor's source is a donor at least 40 years old with non-small cell lung cancer. The rearrangement uses TRBV9 and TRBJ1-6; D call uncertain. CDR3 sequence: CASSEGGGNNSPLHF. The CDR3 coding sequence is TGTGCCAGCAGCGAGGGAGGAGGGAATAATTCACCCCTCCACTTT.